This T cell receptor beta chain was found in a study of breast tumors, draining lymph nodes, adjacent tissues. This clonotype was seen ten or more times. Its cognate antigen is unknown. TCRdb reanalysed the multiplex PCR reads using MiXCR and keeps one entry per CDR3 protein. The sample holds around 230,000 distinct CDR3 sequences, under 40% seen once. The V gene lost 4 bases and the J gene lost 4 bases, with 17 bases spanning the gap. The germline CDR1 and CDR2 sequences are SGDLS and YYNGEE. This CDR3 is 15 amino acids long. General study findings and limits: The data were judged consistent with most tumor T cells coming from lymph node and expanding in tumor.

Breast cancer patients provided tissue from their axillary draining lymph nodes. Sequencing was performed on axillary lymph node tissue. The chain links TRBV9 to TRBJ2-5; D is possibly TRBD2 (6 bases). The clonotype originates from a female donor with breast cancer. Some clones in this sample may be carry-over from other donors' samples. The CDR3, as DNA: TGTGCCAGCAGCCTAGATAGCGGATCAACAGAGACCCAGTACTTC. Its protein product is CASSLDSGSTETQYF.